This record concerns one TCR beta chain sequence. The sample is drawn from a study of radiation and T cells in renal cell carcinoma. Repertoires were generated with immunoSEQ multiplex PCR, while TCRdb's copy carries only in-frame clones and drops some. The sample has 150,000 or so clones; about nine tenths are singletons. Trimming pared 0 bases from V and 0 bases from J, leaving 7 bases between. This CDR3 is built from 15 residues. The germline gives CDR1 LGHNA, CDR2 YSLEER. Time point in this sample: baseline pretreatment blood. Specified treatment: 15 Gy SBRT to primary tumor, nephrectomy 4 weeks later.

The J gene is TRBJ2-3, the V gene TRBV4-3; a weak D match, TRBD2 (5 bases). Material: blood, obtained from a patient whose treatment included radiotherapy and nephrectomy. The source is a woman in her 70s with renal cell carcinoma. The CDR3 here is CASSQDRTSTDTQYF. The CDR3 DNA reads TGCGCCAGCAGCCAAGATAGGACTAGCACAGATACGCAGTATTTT.